This TCR beta chain was retrieved from a study of CD8 T cells in Susac syndrome. This CDR3 spans 15 amino acids. V lost 5 bases and J 0 bases, leaving 12 bases between the germline ends. Germline CDR1 and CDR2: MNHEY and SVGEGT. Sequencing of TCR beta was performed on blood CD8+ T cells and on blood CD4+ T cells. With random hexamers, 0.5 to 1 ug RNA was reverse transcribed. Amplification of the TCR beta CDR3 was carried out by immunoSEQ multiplex PCR, which spanned a total of 54 Vbeta and 13 Jbeta segments. In TCRdb, the immunoSEQ multiplex PCR reads were re-called with MiXCR into one record per CDR3 protein. The sample lists 400,000 to 550,000 distinct CDR3 sequences; 75% to 90% were seen once.

The clonotype originates from a human donor with multiple sclerosis. Sequenced material: CD8+ T cells from PBMCs. This chain connects TRBV6-2 or TRBV6-3 to TRBJ2-3; D is unresolved. This CDR3 reads CASSRLTTSTDTQYF. CDR3 bases: TGTGCCAGCAGTAGACTGACCACTAGCACAGATACGCAGTATTTT.